Reported below is one T cell receptor beta chain. Its antigen is as yet unknown. The junction and the germline gene differ at one end; a read error may be behind it. The CDR3 totals 13 residues. The study made its TCR cDNA through 5'RACE template switching. That step introduced a universal primer site along with UMIs. TCRdb itself ran the 5' RACE reads through MiXCR, one entry per CDR3 protein. The sample consists of about 300,000 distinct CDR3 sequences, about 6.9% of them appearing once. These data are taken from a study of T cells after yellow fever vaccination. Study-wide findings and caveats: The secondary response showed a weaker magnitude and a faster peak, day 5 versus 15. Post-booster repertoires again held most primary-vaccination clones (about 95% CD4, just under 90% CD8).

This sequence was found in a man aged 18 to 30 who received the YFV17D yellow fever vaccine. The chain combines TRBV12-3 or TRBV12-4 with TRBJ2-1; 13 bases align to TRBD2. The sample here was PBMCs, taken roughly seven weeks after the first yellow fever vaccination. CDR3 protein: CASSGLAGESGSF. The CDR3, as DNA: TGTGCCAGCAGCGGACTAGCGGGGGAGTCCGGCTCTTTC.